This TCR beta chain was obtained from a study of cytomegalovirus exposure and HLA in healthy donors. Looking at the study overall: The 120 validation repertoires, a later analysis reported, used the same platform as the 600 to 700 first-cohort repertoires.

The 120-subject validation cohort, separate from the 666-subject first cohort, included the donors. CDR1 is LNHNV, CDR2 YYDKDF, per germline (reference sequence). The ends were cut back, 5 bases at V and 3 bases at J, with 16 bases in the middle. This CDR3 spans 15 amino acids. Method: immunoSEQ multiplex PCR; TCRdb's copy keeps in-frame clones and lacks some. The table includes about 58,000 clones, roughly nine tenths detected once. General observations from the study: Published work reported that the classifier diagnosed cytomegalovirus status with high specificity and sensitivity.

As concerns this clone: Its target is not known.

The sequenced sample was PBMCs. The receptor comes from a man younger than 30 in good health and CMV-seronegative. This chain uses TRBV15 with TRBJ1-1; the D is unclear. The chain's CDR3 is CATSFPQKRDTEAFF. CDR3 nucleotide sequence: TGTGCCACCAGCTTCCCCCAGAAGAGGGACACTGAAGCTTTCTTT.